This TCR beta chain was sequenced for a study of vaccination effects on CD4 cells after COVID-19. Study summary: Vaccination of participants consisted of two doses of either the BNT162b2 or mRNA-1273 vaccine. General study findings and limits: A shortage of convalescent patients and an absence of early post-infection timepoints characterized the study. Infection- and vaccine-induced clones contracted markedly late after vaccination.

The CDR3 is made up of 12 amino acids. Germline V gene lookup returns CDR1 LNHDA and CDR2 SQIVND (reference sequence). V lost 4 bases and J lost 4, with 8 bases in between. Viral peptide pools were used in the ViraFEST assay to expand antigen-specific CD4+ T cells, and sequencing came afterward. Isolating CD4+ T cells followed 9 to 11 days of culture. Testing of the vaccine recipients showed negative nucleocapsid antibodies and no prior SARS-CoV-2 infection. Days 3 and 7 saw half the medium replaced with IL-2 medium. Measured with immunoSEQ multiplex PCR; TCRdb has only the in-frame clones, and not every one. The top ten hold about 12% of the sample, which has 20,000 to 25,000 clones, under 75% seen once. Details on this clone: Its matching antigen is unknown.

V usage is TRBV19 and J usage is TRBJ2-7, with D uncertain. The sample in question was CD4+ T cells from PBMCs cultured with HCoV-OC43 spike peptides, obtained before COVID-19 vaccination. As to subset: HCoV-OC43 spike overlapping peptide pool stimulation. The sequence was collected from a human donor who received a COVID-19 vaccine. For the CDR3, the DNA is TGTGCCAGTAGTACGGGCCGATACGAGCAGTACTTC. This sequence encodes CASSTGRYEQYF.